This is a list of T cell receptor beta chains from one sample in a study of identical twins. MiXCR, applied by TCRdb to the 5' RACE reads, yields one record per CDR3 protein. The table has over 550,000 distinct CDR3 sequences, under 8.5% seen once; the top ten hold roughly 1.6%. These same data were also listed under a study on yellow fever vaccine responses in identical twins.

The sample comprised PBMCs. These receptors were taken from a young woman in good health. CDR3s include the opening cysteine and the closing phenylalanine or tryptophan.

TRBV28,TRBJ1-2,CASTPDRENYGYTF
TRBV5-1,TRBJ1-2,CASSLDGKRFGYTF
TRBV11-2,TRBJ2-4,CASSGMGQLAKNIQYF
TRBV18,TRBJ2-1,CASSQTHEQFF
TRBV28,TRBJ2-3,CASSFSRSSGRADTQYF
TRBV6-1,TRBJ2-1,CASSKNLHNEQFF
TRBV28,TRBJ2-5,CASRPDRGLQETQYF
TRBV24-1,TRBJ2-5,CATSEGTRRGGETQYF
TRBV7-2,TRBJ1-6,CASSLGDRYSPLHF
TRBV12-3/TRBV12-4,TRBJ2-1,CASGLRVNNEQFF
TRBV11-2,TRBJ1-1,CASSLGEGQAFF
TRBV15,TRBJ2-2,CATSRQENTGELFF
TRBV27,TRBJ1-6,CASSFSRQGAQPLHF
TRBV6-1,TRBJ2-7,CASFRTGLYEQYF
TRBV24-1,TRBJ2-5,CATSDFQGNQETQYF
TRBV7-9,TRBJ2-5,CASSLTRVQETQYF
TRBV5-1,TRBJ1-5,CASSLGPGQGAFSANQPQHF
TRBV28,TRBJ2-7,CASISDRGEQYF
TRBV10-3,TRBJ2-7,CAISEGTNYEQYF
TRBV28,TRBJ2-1,CASSFYGAREGSYNEQFF
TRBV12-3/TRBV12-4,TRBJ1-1,CASSHTPEREAFF
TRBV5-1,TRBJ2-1,CASSLRDLSSYNEQFF
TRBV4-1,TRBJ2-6,CASSQDAVSGANVLTF
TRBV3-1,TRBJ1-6,CASSQNPGQTSPLHF
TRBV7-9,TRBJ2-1,CASSPRTGHFEQFF
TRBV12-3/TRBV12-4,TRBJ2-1,CASSPSGAVGWGEQFF
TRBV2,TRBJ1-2,CASSDSISYGYTF
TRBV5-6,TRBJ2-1,CASSRSPGQWAAQFF
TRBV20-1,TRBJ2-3,CSARVMPGGTDTQYF
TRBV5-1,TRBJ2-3,CASSLGSGRSTDTQYF
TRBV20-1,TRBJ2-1,CSARDSGGGNEQFF
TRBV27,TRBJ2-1,CASSLTGLDYEQFF
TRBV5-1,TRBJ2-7,CASSLEGQVSYEQYF
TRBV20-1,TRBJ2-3,CSARDSAIVADTQYF
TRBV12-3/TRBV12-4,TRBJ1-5,CASTSDTLSNQPQHF